This section outlines one T cell receptor (beta chain) sequence together with its context. Its antigen remains unidentified. There are no base qualities to consult, and no much larger clone falls within one base. TCRbeta CDR3 regions were amplified from genomic DNA using the immunoSEQ Assay, a bias-controlled multiplex PCR. The authors' analysis ran thus. The number of nucleated cells in each sample was estimated from the amplification of reference gene primers within the assay. To quantify the absolute abundance of each unique TCRbeta CDR3 rearrangement, sequence reads were collapsed and filtered. Productive Simpson clonality was computed per sample as the square root of Simpson's diversity index over productive rearrangements. This immuneACCESS table, as held by TCRdb, lists in-frame sequences with V and J called but not all clones. Of the missing ones, under half trace to an unresolved V gene in checked studies; the others have no known cause. V, J and clone size reflect that table, while D and trimming were determined from the DNA. In all, the sample holds around 130,000 clones, and around 84% of those were seen once. 2% to 2.5% of the sample rests with the top ten.

CDR1 MNHNY and CDR2 SVGAGI are derived from the germline V gene (reference sequence). CDR3 length: 14 amino acids, cysteine to phenylalanine. Just CDR3 DNA is preserved here, 42 bases in frame from base 1. V gives up 10 bases and J gives up 3 bases, and the segment between their germline ends measures 18 bases. In the prospective study, participants were roughly 18 to 100 years old, resided in about two dozen geographic areas of the United States, and were enrolled through a virtual design. In the prospective study, cohorts were assigned on the basis of participant-reported clinical history obtained from a screening survey and a study questionnaire. In the prospective study, mobile phlebotomists collected whole blood, serum and a nasopharyngeal or oropharyngeal swab from each participant. Prospective study participants could optionally give additional blood draws and questionnaires over an approximately 2-month period. Prospective study blood samples were shipped either frozen or at room temperature before DNA extraction.

The data belong to a study of blood T cell repertoires in COVID-19 (dated by TCRdb to the early 2020s). Regarding the research as a whole: The collaborator samples originated in the United States, Italy and Spain and spanned the acute and convalescent phases of COVID-19. Deeply sampled blood TCRbeta repertoires from subjects exposed to, actively infected with, or recovered from COVID-19 were included in the dataset. Where HLA class I and class II types were available, the types were taken from metadata supplied by the sample provider, not from assay-based typing. Samples came from the ongoing ImmuneRACE study (first 160 participants) plus 1,254 subjects from 6 global collaborators. Sample metadata almost always included a de-identified subject ID, COVID-19 status, age in years and sex. The prospective study material was composed of cDNA or gDNA derived from T cells, B-cell-depleted T cells, or PBMCs. The repertoires were released in a freely available public database meant as a resource for research on the immune response to SARS-CoV-2.

Beyond this particular receptor, the publication reports: How much clinical and demographic metadata was included differed by source and by participant, and the metadata was provided uncurated.

This sequence originates from a man aged 40-50 years with acute COVID-19. In this chain, TRBV6-6 is recombined with TRBJ1-2, with TRBD1 as a weak D call on 6 bases. Material for sequencing was PBMCs or T cells enriched from blood (not recorded which). The CDR3 has the sequence CATRPDSSDYGYTF. Read as DNA, the sequence is TGTGCCACCAGACCGGACAGTTCGGACTATGGCTACACCTTC.